These 30 T cell receptor beta chains were all obtained from the same sample, sequenced in a study of T cells expressing NK-cell markers (dated by TCRdb to the early 2020s). The library was made by 5' RACE. These reads were obtained on an Illumina HiSeq 2000. TCRdb reprocessed the reads, reporting each CDR3 protein sequence once and no DNA. The table held for this sample gives about 540,000 distinct CDR3 sequences. The top ten clonotypes cover approximately 3.6% of the sample. The sample consisted of blood T cells: a sorted CD56 or NKG2C T cell subset, CD4+ or CD8+ T cells, or bulk PBMC T cells (not recorded which). Every receptor here comes from a man between 18 and 29 years old in good health. Donor details come from another sample of the same person, matched by shared clones.

The chain carries TRBV5-1 and TRBJ1-3; TCRdb names TRBD1, which stays unverified in the absence of DNA. This CDR3 comprises 16 residues. The germline CDR1 and CDR2 sequences are SGHRS and YFSETQ. CDR3 loop: CASSWGQLISGNTIYF.

The chain carries TRBV6-2 or TRBV6-3 and TRBJ2-5; TCRdb returns TRBD1, unconfirmable since there is no DNA. The germline CDR1 and CDR2 sequences are MNHEY and SVGEGT. The CDR3 spans 14 residues. CDR3 amino acids: CASTSRERRETQYF.

The chain uses TRBV7-9 and TRBJ2-5; TCRdb's assignment of TRBD1 cannot be checked, as there is no DNA. The CDR3 sequence is 14 residues long. Germline V gene lookup returns CDR1 SEHNR and CDR2 FQNEAQ (reference sequence). The CDR3 sequence is CASSFLRTEETQYF. Filled out from reference TRBV7-9 and TRBJ2-5, the complete variable domain reads DTGVSQNPRHKITKRGQNVTFRCDPISEHNRLYWYRQTLGQGPEFLTYFQNEAQLEKSRLLSDRFSAERPKGSFSTLEIQRTEQGDSAMYLCASSFLRTEETQYFGPGTRLLVL.

V usage is TRBV12-3 or TRBV12-4 and J usage is TRBJ2-5; TCRdb indicates TRBD1, and absent DNA this call remains unverified. The CDR3 sequence is 19 residues long. Here the CDR3 reads CASSFRGSPGQGGQETQYF.

This sequence joins TRBV2 and TRBJ2-5; as DNA is missing, the TRBD1 call by TCRdb cannot be tested. The CDR3 is made up of 15 amino acids. The germline gives CDR1 SNHLY, CDR2 FYNNEI. The CDR3 region is CASSDISGAQETQYF.

V is TRBV20-1 and J is TRBJ2-1; TCRdb's assignment of TRBD2 cannot be checked, as there is no DNA. Germline V CDR1 and CDR2: DFQATT, SNEGSKA (reference sequence). The CDR3 covers 16 residues. The CDR3 sequence is CSARDYGGGLTDEQFF.

The chain combines TRBV5-1 with TRBJ2-3; there is no DNA to check the TCRdb D call of TRBD2. Germline V CDR1 and CDR2: SGHRS, YFSETQ. The CDR3 consists of 16 residues. CDR3 loop: CASSALDGRAFDTQYF.

The chain uses TRBV29-1 and TRBJ2-7; lacking DNA, the TRBD2 call made by TCRdb goes unchecked. Germline loops: CDR1 SQVTM, CDR2 ANQGSEA. The CDR3 extends over 14 amino acids. The chain's CDR3 is CSVEDGGQVDEQYF.

The chain uses TRBV20-1 and TRBJ2-2; TCRdb's D call, TRBD2, is unchecked because there is no DNA. Germline CDR1 is DFQATT and CDR2 is SNEGSKA (reference sequence). This CDR3 region has 14 residues. CDR3 protein: CSARLAANTGELFF.

The chain employs TRBV5-1 and TRBJ2-2; TCRdb indicates TRBD1, and absent DNA this call remains unverified. CDR1 and CDR2 from the germline V gene are SGHRS and YFSETQ. CDR3 length equals 21 residues. This chain's CDR3 is CASSPAGQGALAGGNTGELFF.

V usage is TRBV20-1 and J usage is TRBJ2-2; TCRdb picks TRBD1, but there is no DNA to check that call. Per the germline V gene, CDR1 is DFQATT and CDR2 is SNEGSKA (reference sequence). This CDR3 is 18 amino acids long. CDR3 region: CSARDYPPRRGNTGELFF.

This chain links TRBV25-1 with TRBJ1-2. This CDR3 comprises 14 residues. Germline V CDR1 and CDR2: MGHDK, SYGVNS. The CDR3 is CASSEFGGDFGYTF.

The chain is built from TRBV12-3 or TRBV12-4 and TRBJ2-1; TCRdb designates TRBD2, a call that cannot be tested without DNA. The CDR3 is 15 amino acids. The CDR3 loop is CASRRRDGLPNEQFF.

The gene calls are TRBV28 and TRBJ2-3; checking the TCRdb D call of TRBD2 is not possible without DNA. The CDR3 is 16 amino acids. Germline V gene sequence: CDR1 MDHEN, CDR2 SYDVKM. CDR3 sequence reads: CASSRLAGGSSDTQYF. Looking up the rest from reference TRBV28 and TRBJ2-3 gives the full variable domain: DVKVTQSSRYLVKRTGEKVFLECVQDMDHENMFWYRQDPGLGLRLIYFSYDVKMKEKGDIPEGYSVSREKKERFSLILESASTNQTSMYLCASSRLAGGSSDTQYFGPGTRLTVL.

The V and J genes are TRBV12-3 or TRBV12-4 and TRBJ1-5; checking the TCRdb D call of TRBD1 is not possible without DNA. The CDR3 is 12 amino acids. CDR3 amino acids: CASSRGQGPQHF.

The chain recombines TRBV10-3 with TRBJ2-1. From germline, CDR1 is ENHRY and CDR2 SYGVKD. CDR3 length equals 12 residues. The chain's CDR3 is CAISDWSNEQFF.

The chain has TRBV27 and TRBJ1-5; lacking DNA, the TRBD1 call made by TCRdb goes unchecked. The CDR3 has 14 amino acids. The germline V gene encodes CDR1 MNHEY and CDR2 SMNVEV (reference sequence). This CDR3 reads CASSPGGLNQPQHF.

V and J are TRBV12-3 or TRBV12-4 and TRBJ2-1; the TRBD2 assignment by TCRdb is unverifiable without DNA. There are 15 residues in the CDR3. The CDR3 sequence: CASQASGGLRDEQFF.

The chain couples TRBV6-2 or TRBV6-3 to TRBJ2-7. Germline values: CDR1 MNHEY, CDR2 SVGEGT. The CDR3 spans 14 residues. The CDR3 reads CASSYRLVSDEQYF.

The chain joins TRBV24-1 to TRBJ2-7; TCRdb's D call, TRBD1, is unchecked because there is no DNA. The CDR3 sequence is 16 residues long. CDR1 KGHDR and CDR2 SFDVKD come from the germline V gene. CDR3 region: CATSDAKTGFFWEQYF.

The CDR3 loop is CSASSGVGKNIQYF. The chain joins TRBV20-1 to TRBJ2-4; TCRdb selects TRBD1, and the lack of DNA leaves this call unchecked. The CDR3 extends over 14 amino acids. The germline gives CDR1 DFQATT, CDR2 SNEGSKA (reference sequence).

The chain is built from TRBV5-1 and TRBJ2-7. The CDR3 loop spans 15 amino acids. Germline CDR1 reads SGHRS; CDR2 reads YFSETQ. The CDR3 sequence is CASSLLEGSSYEQYF.

The rearrangement joins TRBV29-1 to TRBJ2-1. The CDR3 is made up of 11 amino acids. CDR1 and CDR2 (germline): SQVTM, ANQGSEA. CDR3 amino acids: CSVGILREQFF.

CDR3 region: CATSSREPGGYTF. The rearrangement joins TRBV15 to TRBJ1-2. The germline CDR1 and CDR2 sequences are LNHNV and YYDKDF (reference sequence). The CDR3 sequence is 13 residues long.

The J gene is TRBJ2-5, the V gene TRBV5-1. The CDR3 totals 14 residues. The germline V gene encodes CDR1 SGHRS and CDR2 YFSETQ. The CDR3 region is CASSFMDPQETQYF.

The gene calls are TRBV4-2 and TRBJ2-1; TCRdb gives TRBD2 as the D gene, but with no DNA this cannot be confirmed. The germline CDR1 and CDR2 sequences are LGHNA and YNFKEQ. This CDR3 contains 16 residues. CDR3 sequence reads: CASSQGTSGSRYEQFF.

The chain joins TRBV11-1 to TRBJ2-3; TCRdb's D call of TRBD2 is untestable without DNA. The CDR3 length is 18 residues. The V gene's germline CDR1 is SGHAT and CDR2 FQDESV (reference sequence). The CDR3 protein is CASSQRTSGVTGTDTQYF.

The rearrangement links TRBV4-2 to TRBJ2-3; TCRdb's D call of TRBD1 is untestable without DNA. The V gene's germline CDR1 is LGHNA and CDR2 YNFKEQ. The CDR3 is 16 residues long. This chain's CDR3 is CASSRKTGEGFEAEYF.

The chain couples TRBV9 to TRBJ2-1; TCRdb selects TRBD2, and the lack of DNA leaves this call unchecked. Per germline, CDR1 SGDLS and CDR2 YYNGEE. The CDR3 covers 19 residues. CDR3 sequence reads: CASSVDFPSGRGIYNEQFF.

The genes are TRBV11-3 and TRBJ2-1. The CDR3 contains 11 residues. Germline V gives CDR1 SGHNT, CDR2 YENEEA. CDR3 amino acids: CASSLDSEQFF.